These 24 T cell receptor beta chains originate from one sample sequenced in a study of cytomegalovirus exposure and HLA in healthy donors. 13 Jbeta primers and 60 Vbeta primers were used for the PCR. TCRdb keeps only in-frame clones here, not all; method: immunoSEQ multiplex PCR. The data show about 280,000 clones, around 90% seen once. What was sequenced was PBMCs. All receptors derive from a woman under 30 in good health and CMV-seronegative.

V and J are TRBV9 and TRBJ2-3; 11 bases match TRBD2. With V trimmed by 3 bases and J by 0 bases, 3 bases remained unmatched. Germline values: CDR1 SGDLS, CDR2 YYNGEE. This CDR3 comprises 16 residues. This chain's CDR3 is CASSETSGASTDTQYF. The CDR3 region has the DNA TGTGCCAGCAGCGAGACTAGCGGGGCTAGCACAGATACGCAGTATTTT.

There are a few counts of this clone. The junction differs from germline at one of its ends, possibly a read error. The CDR3 bases are TGTGCCATCAGTTTCCGGGACAGGATGGACTTC. Translated: CAISFRDRMDF. The chain uses TRBV10-3 and TRBJ2-7, with 8 bases that match TRBD1. Looked up from germline, CDR1 is ENHRY and CDR2 is SYGVKD. The CDR3 length is 11 residues.

The V call is TRBV10-1, the J call TRBJ2-3, with D perhaps TRBD2 (6 bases). V shed 2 bases and J shed 8 bases, with 11 bases lying between them. The CDR3 contains 13 residues. Germline V gene sequence: CDR1 WNHNN, CDR2 SYGVQD (reference sequence). The CDR3 reads CASSEAGRGTQYF. The DNA for the CDR3 is TGCGCCAGCAGTGAGGCGGGGAGAGGTACGCAGTATTTT.

The chain carries TRBV30 and TRBJ2-3, with D possibly TRBD2 on 6 matching bases. V was clipped by 3 bases and J by 9 bases, with 13 bases between them. Germline lookup yields CDR1 GTSNPN and CDR2 SVGIG (reference sequence). The length of the CDR3 is 12 residues. In DNA form, the CDR3 reads TGTGCCTGGAGGGTGGGCGCGGGAACGCAGTATTTT. It yields the protein CAWRVGAGTQYF.

This sequence joins TRBV2 and TRBJ2-3; no definite D call. The germline V gene has CDR1 SNHLY and CDR2 FYNNEI. This CDR3 is 10 amino acids long. V shed 5 bases and J shed 7 bases, with 4 bases lying between them. The CDR3 nucleotides are TGTGCCAGCAGTCTCTATACGCAGTATTTT. Protein product: CASSLYTQYF.

This chain connects TRBV12-5 to TRBJ2-7; D might be TRBD2 (6 bases). The V end was cut by 0 bases, the J end by 8 bases, with 14 bases between. The CDR3 has 14 amino acids. CDR1 is LGHNT, CDR2 FRNRAP, per germline. CDR3 loop: CASGLVPGLFKQYF. The CDR3 DNA is TGTGCTAGTGGTTTGGTACCGGGACTCTTTAAGCAGTACTTC.

With respect to this clone: Distinct nucleotide sequences in the sample also encode this CDR3. The chain combines TRBV18 with TRBJ2-3; no reliable D call. Trimming stripped 2 bases from V and 2 bases from J, with 5 bases between. Germline V lookup: CDR1 KGHSH, CDR2 LQKENI. The CDR3 runs to 13 residues. The CDR3 DNA reads TGTGCCAGCTCACCAAGCTCCACAGATACGCAGTATTTT. As protein: CASSPSSTDTQYF. Using reference TRBV18 and TRBJ2-3 for the parts outside the CDR3, the full variable domain is NAGVMQNPRHLVRRRGQEARLRCSPMKGHSHVYWYRQLPEEGLKFMVYLQKENIIDESGMPKERFSAEFPKEGPSILRIQQVVRGDSAAYFCASSPSSTDTQYFGPGTRLTVL.

This clone has a handful of counts. The chain couples TRBV7-3 to TRBJ1-2; 8 bases map to TRBD1. There are 13 residues in the CDR3. The germline V gene has CDR1 SGHTA and CDR2 FQGTGA. With V trimmed by 5 bases and J by 8 bases, 7 bases remained unmatched. CDR3 nucleotides: TGTGCCAGCAGCCCCGGACAGGGACAGGGCTACACCTTC. As protein: CASSPGQGQGYTF.

This rearrangement joins TRBV11-3 to TRBJ2-2; D remains unclear. This CDR3 is 13 amino acids long. Germline loops: CDR1 SGHNT, CDR2 YENEEA. Trimming cost V 1 base and J 5 bases, with 5 bases left between them. The CDR3 region is CASSLGVTGELFF. In DNA form, the CDR3 reads TGTGCCAGCAGCTTAGGAGTGACCGGGGAGCTGTTTTTT. Looking up the rest from reference TRBV11-3 and TRBJ2-2 gives the full variable domain: EAGVVQSPRYKIIEKKQPVAFWCNPISGHNTLYWYLQNLGQGPELLIRYENEEAVDDSQLPKDRFSAERLKGVDSTLKIQPAELGDSAVYLCASSLGVTGELFFGEGSRLTVL.

This sequence joins TRBV7-8 and TRBJ2-1, with 8 nucleotides matching TRBD2. The CDR3 totals 16 residues. Germline V gene lookup returns CDR1 SGHVS and CDR2 FQNEAQ. The V segment lost 0 bases and the J segment 3 bases; nucleotides outside the gene matches: 4. The CDR3: CASSLAIAGSYNEQFF. The CDR3, as DNA: TGTGCCAGCAGCTTAGCAATAGCGGGGAGCTACAATGAGCAGTTCTTC.

The V and J genes are TRBV6-1 and TRBJ1-1; D is unclear. The ends were cut back, 2 bases at V and 10 bases at J, with 11 bases in the middle. Germline assignment: CDR1 MNHNS and CDR2 SASEGT. The CDR3 totals 12 residues. The DNA for the CDR3 is TGTGCCAGCAGTGAACGTAATAGTAGAGCTTTCTTT. It specifies CASSERNSRAFF.

This chain connects TRBV18 to TRBJ1-2, with 8 bases aligning to TRBD1. Trimming cost V 1 base and J 5 bases; bases outside gene matches: 6. Per germline, CDR1 KGHSH and CDR2 LQKENI. The CDR3 extends over 15 amino acids. The CDR3 nucleotides are TGTGCCAGCTCACCACTTGGACAGGGAGATTATGGCTACACCTTC. It is translated as CASSPLGQGDYGYTF.

The V call is TRBV4-1, the J call TRBJ2-1, with TRBD1 matching 7 bases. The V and J ends lost 4 bases and 5 bases, in that order; junction bases with no gene match: 14. This CDR3 has 17 residues. Germline V lookup: CDR1 MGHRA, CDR2 YSYEKL. CDR3 sequence reads: CASSPSPPGQLDNEQFF. DNA for the CDR3: TGCGCCAGCAGCCCCAGTCCGCCGGGACAGCTAGACAATGAGCAGTTCTTC.

This clone has a handful of counts. V and J are TRBV11-2 and TRBJ1-2; 7 bases are shared with TRBD1. CDR1 is SGHAT, CDR2 FQNNGV, per germline. This CDR3 has 12 amino acids. Unmatched junction bases numbered 5, after V lost 5 bases and J lost 8 bases. CDR3 DNA sequence: TGTGCCAGCAGCCCTAGAGGGGGCGGCTACACCTTC. Translated: CASSPRGGGYTF.

This clone is a singleton in its sample. J is TRBJ1-5 and V is TRBV30; 7 positions agree with TRBD1. The CDR3 contains 14 residues. Germline V gene lookup returns CDR1 GTSNPN and CDR2 SVGIG (reference sequence). Trimming took 6 bases from V and 5 from J; bases not matched to a gene: 10. The CDR3 DNA follows: TGTGCCTGTGGCCCCGGGACAGACGATCAGCCCCAGCATTTT. It codes for CACGPGTDDQPQHF.

The chain carries TRBV9 and TRBJ2-7; TRBD1 is a possible D gene (5 bases). The germline V gene encodes CDR1 SGDLS and CDR2 YYNGEE. V was shortened by 3 bases and J by 6 bases, with 13 bases between the two germline ends. CDR3 length: 13 amino acids. The CDR3: CASSEGHEVEQYF. In nucleotides, the CDR3 is TGTGCCAGCAGCGAGGGGCACGAGGTCGAGCAGTACTTC.

J is TRBJ2-7 and V is TRBV11-2, with TRBD2 as a possible D gene (5 bases). Germline V gene sequence: CDR1 SGHAT, CDR2 FQNNGV. The CDR3 consists of 11 residues. V was trimmed by 6 bases and J by 4 bases, leaving 7 bases between them. The CDR3 reads CASREAYEQYF. Written as DNA, the CDR3 is TGTGCCAGCAGGGAGGCATACGAGCAGTACTTC.

The rearrangement uses TRBV19 and TRBJ1-6; TRBD1 is a possible D gene (5 bases). The CDR3 is made up of 16 amino acids. Germline CDR1 is LNHDA and CDR2 is SQIVND (reference sequence). Between the trimmed V and J ends, which lost 1 base and 4 bases, there was a span of 11 bases. This CDR3 is CASSIGTSLYNSPLHF. DNA for the CDR3: TGTGCCAGTAGTATAGGGACATCGCTTTATAATTCACCCCTCCACTTT.

The chain couples TRBV11-2 to TRBJ1-5; 9 bases line up with TRBD1. CDR1 SGHAT and CDR2 FQNNGV come from the germline V gene. With 0 bases clipped from V and 7 bases from J, the junction kept 7 bases outside the gene matches. CDR3 size: 16 residues. The CDR3 here is CASSLDPGQGRQPQHF. CDR3 coding DNA: TGTGCCAGCAGCTTAGATCCGGGACAGGGACGACAGCCCCAGCATTTT.

The chain combines TRBV7-2 with TRBJ1-2, with D perhaps TRBD1 (5 bases). V lost 3 bases and J lost 4, with 12 bases in between. Germline loops: CDR1 SGHTA, CDR2 FQGNSA. The CDR3 contains 14 residues. DNA of the CDR3: TGTGCCAGCAGCTTTGGTCAGGGAGGCTATGGCTACACCTTC. Encoded protein: CASSFGQGGYGYTF. Drawing the rest from reference TRBV7-2 and TRBJ1-2, the complete variable domain is GAGVSQSPSNKVTEKGKDVELRCDPISGHTALYWYRQSLGQGLEFLIYFQGNSAPDKSGLPSDRFSAERTGGSVSTLTIQRTQQEDSAVYLCASSFGQGGYGYTFGSGTRLTVV.

The CDR3: CASRQGLGYTEAFF. The CDR3 nucleotides read TGTGCCAGCAGACAGGGGCTCGGCTACACTGAAGCTTTCTTT. The chain carries TRBV5-6 and TRBJ1-1, with 7 bases matching TRBD1. The CDR3 sequence is 14 residues long. V gave up 5 bases and J gave up 3 bases; unmatched junction bases: 7. Germline V lookup: CDR1 SGHDT, CDR2 YYEEEE. Supplemented by reference TRBV5-6 and TRBJ1-1, the full variable domain reads DAGVTQSPTHLIKTRGQQVTLRCSPKSGHDTVSWYQQALGQGPQFIFQYYEEEERQRGNFPDRFSGHQFPNYSSELNVNALLLGDSALYLCASRQGLGYTEAFFGQGTRLTVV.

Only a few counts were recorded for this clone. This chain connects TRBV27 to TRBJ1-4; 7 nucleotides align to TRBD1. Germline CDR1 and CDR2: MNHEY and SMNVEV (reference sequence). CDR3 size: 16 residues. Trimming removed 10 bases from V and 0 bases from J; junction bases left unmatched: 11. Here the CDR3 reads CAIQLGGGTTNEKLFF. The CDR3 bases are TGTGCCATCCAGCTAGGGGGCGGGACAACTAATGAAAAACTGTTTTTT.

The chain uses TRBV27 and TRBJ1-5, with a tentative D call TRBD1 (6 bases). CDR3 length: 16 amino acids. Germline CDR1 and CDR2: MNHEY and SMNVEV (reference sequence). V dropped 6 bases and J dropped 5 bases, with 20 bases sitting between them. This CDR3 reads CASSPARTEKHQPQHF. In DNA, the CDR3 is TGTGCCAGCAGCCCCGCCCGGACAGAAAAGCATCAGCCCCAGCATTTT.

The chain uses TRBV2 and TRBJ1-5; no definite D call. The CDR3 totals 12 residues. CDR1 is SNHLY and CDR2 is FYNNEI in the germline V gene. Trimming took 6 bases from V and 7 from J, leaving 10 bases between them. Here the CDR3 reads CASSLLSQPQHF. CDR3 sequence (DNA): TGTGCCAGCAGCCTCTTATCCCAGCCCCAGCATTTT.